This T cell receptor (beta chain) came from a study of cytomegalovirus exposure and HLA in healthy donors. Study details: From donors who were HLA-typed, an early data release held approximately 84 million unique TCRs.

Use of 60 Vbeta and 13 Jbeta primers characterized the PCR. Sequencing used immunoSEQ multiplex PCR; TCRdb keeps in-frame clones, though not all of them. The sample contains 89,000 or so clones, under 85% of which appear only once. V gave up 9 bases and J gave up 2 bases, with 10 bases separating them. There are 12 residues in the CDR3. Germline lookup yields CDR1 ENHRY and CDR2 SYGVKD. Study-wide findings and caveats: About 87% or about 30% of the time was how often most TCR beta V segments were productive, according to an earlier analysis. Excluded: some indistinguishable V segments such as TRBV6-2 and TRBV6-3. Overall, some 160 TCR beta chains were annotated as cytomegalovirus-associated.

In regard to this clone: The antigen is undetermined.

The chain carries TRBV10-3 and TRBJ1-2, with unresolved D. This TCR came from a boy younger than 18 in good health and CMV-seronegative. The sequencing sample was made of PBMCs. CDR3 sequence (DNA): TGTGCCATATTTGAGATGAACTATGGCTACACCTTC. Protein: CAIFEMNYGYTF.